The next 18 T cell receptor beta chains were all read from a single sample in a study of CD8 T cells in ankylosing spondylitis. MiXCR, run by TCRdb on the 5' RACE reads, gives a single entry per CDR3 protein. The sample has 200,000 to 250,000 distinct CDR3 sequences, around 10% seen once. Material for sequencing was blood, either unsorted or a sorted T cell fraction (not recorded which). The receptors stem from a male donor with ankylosing spondylitis or in good health (not recorded which).

Remarks on this clonotype: It may be a read error: a sequence one base away is much more abundant. This rearrangement joins TRBV4-2 to TRBJ1-4, with a possible D match to TRBD1 (5 bases). Trimming removed 4 bases from V and 3 bases from J, with 15 bases in between. CDR1 LGHNA and CDR2 YNFKEQ come from the germline V gene. The CDR3 spans 16 residues. CDR3 DNA: TGTGCCAGCAGCCCTTTCCTCGGGGCAGCTAATGAAAAACTGTTTTTT. The encoded protein is CASSPFLGAANEKLFF.

Many counts were recorded for this clonotype. V is TRBV12-3 or TRBV12-4 and J is TRBJ1-6; D remains unclear. The CDR3 spans 13 residues. V lost 2 bases and J 11 bases, leaving 10 bases between the germline ends. The CDR3: CASSLKIFAPLHF. CDR3 DNA: TGTGCCAGCAGTTTAAAAATCTTCGCACCCCTCCACTTT.

This clonotype was counted at least ten times. The chain couples TRBV7-6 to TRBJ1-2; D not certain. From germline, CDR1 is SGHVS and CDR2 FNYEAQ. This CDR3 comprises 15 residues. Deletions cut 5 bases from V and 2 bases from J, with 15 bases between. The CDR3 sequence is CASSPTSVPNYGYTF. CDR3 nucleotide sequence: TGTGCCAGCAGCCCCACCTCGGTCCCAAACTATGGCTACACCTTC.

This clonotype was seen only a few times. This chain uses TRBV11-3 with TRBJ1-1; tentatively, D is TRBD1 (5 bases). This CDR3 comprises 15 residues. Trimming removed 3 bases at V and 1 base at J, with 12 bases between. Germline-derived CDR1 and CDR2 are SGHNT and YENEEA. The chain's CDR3 is CASSLSGSQNTEAFF. Written as DNA, the CDR3 is TGTGCCAGCAGCTTGTCAGGGTCCCAGAACACTGAAGCTTTCTTT.

This clonotype was counted many times. The chain combines TRBV27 with TRBJ1-5, with D tentatively TRBD1 (5 bases). The germline V gene encodes CDR1 MNHEY and CDR2 SMNVEV (reference sequence). This CDR3 contains 17 residues. The V and J ends lost 4 bases and 1 base respectively, with 17 bases between them. CDR3 bases: TGTGCCAGCAGTTCATCCCCGGGGACGGGGAGCAATCAGCCCCAGCATTTT. Protein product: CASSSSPGTGSNQPQHF.

This clonotype occurred once. The rearrangement joins TRBV7-8 to TRBJ1-1, with D possibly being TRBD1 (5 bases). The CDR3 sequence is 14 residues long. The V end lost 3 bases, the J end lost 6 bases, and 14 bases lay between the germline ends. CDR1 is SGHVS, CDR2 FQNEAQ, per germline. CDR3 bases: TGTGCCAGCAGCTTTATGACAGTTCCGGCTGAAGCTTTCTTT. This encodes CASSFMTVPAEAFF. Based on the CDR3 plus reference TRBV7-8 and TRBJ1-1, the full variable domain is GAGVSQSPRYKVAKRGQDVALRCDPISGHVSLFWYQQALGQGPEFLTYFQNEAQLDKSGLPSDRFFAERPEGSVSTLKIQRTQQEDSAVYLCASSFMTVPAEAFFGQGTRLTVV.

The chain employs TRBV20-1 and TRBJ1-1; weak D call: TRBD1 (5 bases). Per the germline V gene, CDR1 is DFQATT and CDR2 is SNEGSKA (reference sequence). V dropped 6 bases and J dropped 4 bases, with 18 bases sitting between them. The CDR3 extends over 14 amino acids. CDR3 loop: CSAPGPGRSTEAFF. The DNA of the CDR3 is TGCAGTGCCCCGGGCCCAGGGAGGTCCACTGAAGCTTTCTTT.

This rearrangement joins TRBV12-3 or TRBV12-4 to TRBJ2-1, with 11 nucleotides matching TRBD2. V gave up 1 base and J gave up 1 base; unmatched junction bases: 12. The CDR3 sequence is 20 residues long. The CDR3 protein is CASSLDSGGVQSPSYNEQFF. The DNA for the CDR3 is TGTGCCAGCAGTTTAGATAGCGGGGGGGTCCAATCCCCGTCCTACAATGAGCAGTTCTTC.

This clonotype was counted a few times. V gene TRBV7-6 combines with J gene TRBJ2-1; 11 nucleotides match TRBD1. This CDR3 comprises 17 residues. V lost 5 bases, J lost 3 bases, and 9 bases stayed unmatched. CDR1 and CDR2 from the germline V gene are SGHVS and FNYEAQ. CDR3 DNA: TGTGCCAGCAGCCTAGAGGAGGGGACAGGGGGCTACAATGAGCAGTTCTTC. It translates to CASSLEEGTGGYNEQFF.

This clonotype was counted a single time. This chain uses TRBV29-1 with TRBJ2-3, with a possible D match to TRBD2 (5 bases). The CDR3 length is 14 residues. V was shortened by 8 bases and J by 3 bases, with 18 bases between the two germline ends. Germline V CDR1 and CDR2: SQVTM, ANQGSEA. The DNA for the CDR3 is TGCAGCCTCAAAGGAGGCTTAGTGACAGATACGCAGTATTTT. Its protein is CSLKGGLVTDTQYF.

This clonotype was counted ten times or more. This chain connects TRBV3-1 to TRBJ2-1; TRBD1 matches 8 bases. The length of the CDR3 is 14 residues. J was trimmed by 8 bases and V by 3 bases; bases with no gene match: 6. Germline-derived CDR1 and CDR2 are LGHDT and YNNKEL (reference sequence). The CDR3 DNA reads as TGTGCCAGCAGCCAGCGGACAGGGATCCATGAGCAGTTCTTC. Translating it yields CASSQRTGIHEQFF.

This clonotype appeared many times. The V and J genes are TRBV14 and TRBJ2-5; D unresolved. The CDR3 is 13 amino acids. The V gene's germline CDR1 is SGHDN and CDR2 FVKESK. The V end was cut by 1 base, the J end by 6 bases, with 9 bases between. The CDR3 DNA follows: TGTGCCAGCAGCCAAGCCTACCAGCAGACCCAGTACTTC. It codes for CASSQAYQQTQYF.

The genes are TRBV11-2 and TRBJ2-7; possible D gene TRBD1, 6 bases. In germline, CDR1 is SGHAT, CDR2 FQNNGV. The CDR3 runs 14 residues. Trimming cost V 3 bases and J 3 bases, with 12 bases left between them. CDR3 loop: CASSLDSRYYEQYF. As DNA, the CDR3 is TGTGCCAGCAGCTTGGACAGTCGATACTACGAGCAGTACTTC.

This clonotype is a singleton in its sample. This may be a read error, as it is one base from a much larger clone. The CDR3 does not close with the conserved phenylalanine or tryptophan, likely indicating a read error. The chain links TRBV27 to TRBJ2-1; TRBD1 agrees at 8 bases. CDR1 is MNHEY and CDR2 is SMNVEV in the germline V gene (reference sequence). V was pared by 8 bases and J by 6 bases, with 3 bases of the junction left unmatched. This CDR3 region has 12 residues. The CDR3 region has the DNA TGTGCCAGCTGGACAGGGATCAATGAGCAGTTCCTC. This sequence encodes CASWTGINEQFL.

In its sample, this clonotype was seen many times. The chain links TRBV15 to TRBJ1-1; 9 nucleotides match TRBD1. CDR1 LNHNV and CDR2 YYDKDF come from the germline V gene (reference sequence). The CDR3 has 11 residues. The J segment lost 11 bases and the V segment lost 4 bases, leaving 2 bases of the junction unmatched. The DNA of the CDR3 is TGTGCCACCAGCACCGGGACAGGGGCTTTCTTT. Encoded protein: CATSTGTGAFF.

In this sample, this clonotype turned up a few times. The rearrangement links TRBV12-3 or TRBV12-4 to TRBJ2-3, with no clear D. The CDR3 runs 11 residues. V lost 5 bases and J lost 4, with 4 bases in between. The chain's CDR3 is CASSASDTQYF. CDR3 DNA: TGTGCCAGCAGTGCCTCAGATACGCAGTATTTT.

The chain links TRBV20-1 to TRBJ2-3, with D perhaps matching TRBD1 or TRBD2 (5 bases each). This CDR3 region has 16 residues. Germline lookup yields CDR1 DFQATT and CDR2 SNEGSKA (reference sequence). V was cut by 0 bases and J by 6 bases, with 19 bases left in between. The DNA for the CDR3 is TGCAGTGCTAGAGAGTTAGGGCAGGGAGTTTTGGATACGCAGTATTTT. Translation: CSARELGQGVLDTQYF.

This clonotype was seen at least ten times. V gene TRBV6-5 combines with J gene TRBJ2-7, with a tentative D call TRBD2 (6 bases). This CDR3 is 12 amino acids long. Germline V lookup: CDR1 MNHEY, CDR2 SVGAGI. The V end lost 6 bases, the J end lost 1 base, and 7 bases lay between the germline ends. The CDR3 loop is CASREGSYEQYF. CDR3 bases: TGTGCCAGCAGGGAGGGATCCTACGAGCAGTACTTC.